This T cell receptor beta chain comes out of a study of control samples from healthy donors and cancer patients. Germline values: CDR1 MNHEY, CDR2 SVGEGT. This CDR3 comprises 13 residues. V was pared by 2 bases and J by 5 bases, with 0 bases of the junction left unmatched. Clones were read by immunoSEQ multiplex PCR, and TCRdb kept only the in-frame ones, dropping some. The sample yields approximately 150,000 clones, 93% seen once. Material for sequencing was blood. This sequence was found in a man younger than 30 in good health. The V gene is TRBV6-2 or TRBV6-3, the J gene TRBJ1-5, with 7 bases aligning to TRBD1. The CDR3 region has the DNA TGTGCCAGCAGTTACAGGGGGCATCAGCCCCAGCATTTT. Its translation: CASSYRGHQPQHF.